This T cell receptor (beta chain) was sequenced during a study of blood T cell repertoires in COVID-19. Study information: COVID-19 samples, acute and convalescent, were from the United States, Italy and Spain. Sources were T cells, B-cell-depleted T cells, or PBMCs; the material itself was cDNA or gDNA.

V trimming: 5 bases; J trimming: 2 bases; junction bases outside the gene matches: 4. Germline V CDR1 and CDR2: SGHTA, FQGTGA. The CDR3 extends over 15 amino acids. How the authors handled the data: It was from reference gene primer amplification that nucleated cell counts were estimated. TCRdb keeps only in-frame clones here, not all; method: immunoSEQ multiplex PCR. Clone size and V and J calls were adopted from that table, with D and trimming inferred from the DNA. The sample includes about 67,000 clones, 86% of them seen just once. Sequencing was done on a sample of peripheral blood. V gene TRBV7-3 combines with J gene TRBJ2-1, with 9 positions matching TRBD2. This receptor was identified in a man aged 45-65 years with active COVID-19. This CDR3 reads CASSTIAGAYNEQFF. CDR3 DNA: TGTGCCAGCAGCACCATAGCGGGAGCCTACAATGAGCAGTTCTTC.